These 11 T cell receptor beta chains came from one sample sequenced in a study of blood T cell repertoires in COVID-19. Sequencing used immunoSEQ multiplex PCR; TCRdb keeps in-frame clones, though not all of them. The data show approximately 240,000 clones, roughly three quarters seen once. The source material was peripheral blood. The source of these receptors is a woman between 35 and 50 years old with active or convalescent COVID-19.

The V call is TRBV14, the J call TRBJ1-1; the match to TRBD1 covers 11 bases. Losses at the gene ends were 5 bases for V and 7 bases for J; bases not matched to a gene: 9. The CDR3 contains 15 residues. Germline CDR1 SGHDN, CDR2 FVKESK. The CDR3 spells CASSTRGQGAVEAFF. The CDR3 bases are TGTGCCAGCAGCACCCGAGGACAGGGGGCGGTTGAAGCTTTCTTT.

CDR3 loop: CASSFTGTGDYEQYF. The CDR3 region has the DNA TGCGCCAGCAGCTTCACCGGGACAGGGGACTACGAGCAGTACTTC. The chain couples TRBV5-1 to TRBJ2-7; 10 nucleotides match TRBD1. There are 15 residues in the CDR3. The germline V gene encodes CDR1 SGHRS and CDR2 YFSETQ. The V gene end was trimmed by 2 bases and the J gene end by 3 bases; junction bases not matched to a gene: 5. Together with reference TRBV5-1 and TRBJ2-7, the CDR3 gives the full variable domain: KAGVTQTPRYLIKTRGQQVTLSCSPISGHRSVSWYQQTPGQGLQFLFEYFSETQRNKGNFPGRFSGRQFSNSRSEMNVSTLELGDSALYLCASSFTGTGDYEQYFGPGTRLTVT.

The CDR3 is CAWSLYGFRQPQHF. The CDR3 DNA reads TGTGCCTGGAGTCTCTACGGATTCAGGCAGCCCCAGCATTTT. V usage is TRBV30 and J usage is TRBJ1-5, with D uncertain. The CDR3 spans 14 residues. Germline V lookup: CDR1 GTSNPN, CDR2 SVGIG (reference sequence). V gave up 2 bases and J gave up 7 bases, with 15 bases separating them.

This sequence joins TRBV9 and TRBJ2-7; 12 bases line up with TRBD2. CDR3 length: 15 amino acids. CDR1 is SGDLS, CDR2 YYNGEE, per germline. J gave up 5 bases and V 2 bases, and 5 bases lay outside the gene matches. The CDR3 region has the DNA TGTGCCAGCAGCGTGCTAGCGGGGGGGCCGGACGAGCAGTACTTC. As protein: CASSVLAGGPDEQYF.

The chain joins TRBV29-1 to TRBJ1-6, with TRBD1 matching over 7 bases. Unmatched junction bases numbered 3, after V lost 4 bases and J lost 6 bases. The germline gives CDR1 SQVTM, CDR2 ANQGSEA. The CDR3 has 13 amino acids. The CDR3 is CSVGGTANSPLHF. DNA for the CDR3: TGCAGCGTTGGCGGGACAGCTAATTCACCCCTCCACTTT. Combining the CDR3 with reference TRBV29-1 and TRBJ1-6 gives the whole variable domain SAVISQKPSRDICQRGTSLTIQCQVDSQVTMMFWYRQQPGQSLTLIATANQGSEATYESGFVIDKFPISRPNLTFSTLTVSNMSPEDSSIYLCSVGGTANSPLHFGNGTRLTVT.

Remarks on this clone: A junction boundary mismatches the germline segment, possibly from a read error. This chain joins TRBV7-7 and TRBJ1-1; D remains unclear. The CDR3 totals 13 residues. The germline CDR1 and CDR2 sequences are SSHAT and FNYEAQ (reference sequence). The CDR3 sequence: CASSLSENTEAFF. For the CDR3, the DNA is TGTGCTAGCAGCCTCTCAGAGAACACTGAAGCTTTCTTT.

This chain uses TRBV6-5 with TRBJ1-3, with 8 bases aligning to TRBD1. The CDR3 extends over 15 amino acids. Germline-derived CDR1 and CDR2 are MNHEY and SVGAGI. Trimming removed 6 bases from V and 2 bases from J; junction bases left unmatched: 6. The CDR3 reads CASRSAGGTGNTIYF. The CDR3 DNA is TGTGCCAGCAGGTCCGCAGGGGGCACTGGAAACACCATATATTTT.

This rearrangement joins TRBV7-2 to TRBJ1-6; 7 nucleotides line up with TRBD1. The germline V gene has CDR1 SGHTA and CDR2 FQGNSA. Unmatched junction bases numbered 5, after V lost 3 bases and J lost 9 bases. CDR3 length equals 14 residues. Here the CDR3 DNA reads TGTGCCAGCAGCTTCGAGGGGGCCCGTTCACCCCTCCACTTT. Translating it yields CASSFEGARSPLHF. The full variable domain, its missing parts supplied by reference TRBV7-2 and TRBJ1-6, is GAGVSQSPSNKVTEKGKDVELRCDPISGHTALYWYRQSLGQGLEFLIYFQGNSAPDKSGLPSDRFSAERTGGSVSTLTIQRTQQEDSAVYLCASSFEGARSPLHFGNGTRLTVT.

V is TRBV5-1 and J is TRBJ1-1; TRBD1 aligns across 8 bases. The CDR3 extends over 14 amino acids. V shed 3 bases, J shed 1 base, and the junction held 2 bases outside the gene matches. Germline CDR1 SGHRS, CDR2 YFSETQ. This CDR3 reads CASSSGQGNTEAFF. The CDR3 coding sequence is TGCGCCAGCAGCTCTGGACAGGGGAACACTGAAGCTTTCTTT.

In regard to this clone: This sample includes further DNA sequences coding for the same CDR3. V gene TRBV7-9 combines with J gene TRBJ2-5; D ambiguous. This CDR3 region has 14 residues. The germline V gene has CDR1 SEHNR and CDR2 FQNEAQ (reference sequence). The V end was cut by 2 bases, the J end by 1 base, with 8 bases between. The CDR3 here is CASSLTVPQETQYF. The CDR3 DNA is TGTGCCAGCAGCTTAACAGTACCCCAAGAGACCCAGTACTTC.

The J gene is TRBJ1-1, the V gene TRBV28; maybe TRBD1 (5 bases). V was shortened by 9 bases and J by 5 bases, with 25 bases between the two germline ends. The CDR3 loop spans 16 amino acids. In germline, CDR1 is MDHEN, CDR2 SYDVKM. The CDR3 DNA follows: TGTGCCAGTAACCACCTCGGCAGCCAAAAGGGGACTGAAGCTTTCTTT. Translation: CASNHLGSQKGTEAFF.